The source of this T cell receptor (beta chain) is a study of OX40 agonist ivuxolimab in advanced cancers. Findings of the study overall: Antigen specificity was not determined for the expanded peripheral T cells.

Patients who had autoimmune disease history or got systemic immunosuppression were left out. Here immunoSEQ multiplex PCR was the method, and the copy in TCRdb shows in-frame clones only, minus some. The sample lists some 71,000 clones, roughly 80% occurring once. Germline V lookup: CDR1 SGHRS, CDR2 YFSETQ. V was pared by 5 bases and J by 6 bases, with 27 bases between. There are 17 residues in the CDR3. With respect to this clone: No antigen is known for it.

The rearrangement links TRBV5-1 to TRBJ2-7; D is possibly TRBD1 (6 bases). The sequence was obtained from an adult with an advanced solid tumor such as melanoma, head and neck, liver or kidney cancer. Source: CD4+ or CD8+ T cells sorted from blood, taken in a trial of the OX40 agonist ivuxolimab. The DNA for the CDR3 is TGCGCCAGCAGTTCTCTCGGACAGTCCTCTTTTAATACCGAGCAGTACTTC. Amino acid sequence: CASSSLGQSSFNTEQYF. The whole variable domain, filled in from reference TRBV5-1 and TRBJ2-7, reads KAGVTQTPRYLIKTRGQQVTLSCSPISGHRSVSWYQQTPGQGLQFLFEYFSETQRNKGNFPGRFSGRQFSNSRSEMNVSTLELGDSALYLCASSSLGQSSFNTEQYFGPGTRLTVT.